Listed here is a single T cell receptor beta chain. The entry originates in a study of blood T cell repertoires in COVID-19. Generated by immunoSEQ multiplex PCR, the TCRdb table keeps only in-frame clones and is missing some. In the table there are tens of thousands of clones, 84% of which are singletons. The CDR3 consists of 16 residues. Germline values: CDR1 LGHNA, CDR2 YSLEER. Trimming pared 4 bases from V and 1 base from J, leaving 15 bases between. This sequence joins TRBV4-3 and TRBJ2-3; D call uncertain. The sequenced sample consisted of peripheral blood. The receptor was isolated from a man between 50 and 59 years old with acute or convalescent COVID-19. CDR3 DNA: TGCGCCAGCAGCCCCACTATGGCCGCCCGCACAGATACGCAGTATTTT. Translated, it gives CASSPTMAARTDTQYF.